This passage covers 16 T cell receptor beta chains from one sample sequenced in a study of blood T cells in healthy people across ages. Next came a second PCR, run for about 6 to 12 cycles, which used a sample-barcoded 5' primer along with a J-beta primer mix. MiXCR was run by TCRdb on the 5' RACE reads, yielding one entry per CDR3 protein. The sample has about 780,000 distinct CDR3 sequences; about 42% are singletons. Source material: blood. These receptors were collected from a man older than 75 in good health.

Comment on this clonotype: This clone may be a read error of a much larger clone one base away. This chain links TRBV7-9 with TRBJ2-7; a possible D gene is TRBD2 (5 bases). The length of the CDR3 is 15 residues. V gave up 1 base and J gave up 0 bases, with 10 bases separating them. The germline V gene has CDR1 SEHNR and CDR2 FQNEAQ (reference sequence). The CDR3, as DNA: TGTGCCAGCAGCTTAGGGGGAGCCTACTCCTACGAGCAGTACTTC. It is translated as CASSLGGAYSYEQYF.

V usage is TRBV29-1 and J usage is TRBJ1-3; no reliable D call. The CDR3 extends over 13 amino acids. V was trimmed by 3 bases and J by 4 bases, leaving 10 bases between them. CDR1 is SQVTM, CDR2 ANQGSEA, per germline. CDR3 nucleotides: TGCAGCGTTGAGATGGGAGGAGGAAACACCATATATTTT. This translates into CSVEMGGGNTIYF.

The genes are TRBV4-3 and TRBJ1-4, with D possibly matching TRBD1 (5 bases). This CDR3 spans 15 amino acids. CDR1 and CDR2 from the germline V gene are LGHNA and YSLEER. V lost 0 bases to trimming and J lost 0 bases, with 5 bases between them. The CDR3 loop is CASSQEQATNEKLFF. CDR3 coding DNA: TGCGCCAGCAGCCAAGAACAGGCAACTAATGAAAAACTGTTTTTT.

The J gene is TRBJ2-2, the V gene TRBV7-8, with D possibly TRBD1 on 6 matching bases. This CDR3 has 14 amino acids. CDR1 and CDR2 (germline): SGHVS, FQNEAQ. V lost 4 bases and J 1 base, leaving 7 bases between the germline ends. DNA for the CDR3: TGTGCCAGCAGCTCGGACAGGAACACCGGGGAGCTGTTTTTT. This codes for CASSSDRNTGELFF.

This clonotype was detected only a few times. V is TRBV5-8 and J is TRBJ1-2; TRBD1 is a possible D gene (6 bases). CDR3 length: 14 residues. Between the trimmed V and J ends, which lost 4 bases and 4 bases, there was a span of 14 bases. Germline-derived CDR1 and CDR2 are SGHTS and YDEGEE. CDR3 DNA: TGTGCCAGCAGCCCCTCTCCGGGGGCCTATGGCTACACCTTC. This codes for CASSPSPGAYGYTF.

This clonotype was seen only a few times. The chain has TRBV5-1 and TRBJ2-5; 8 positions agree with TRBD2. The CDR3 contains 15 residues. The V segment lost 5 bases and the J segment 5 bases; nucleotides outside the gene matches: 11. Per germline, CDR1 SGHRS and CDR2 YFSETQ. CDR3 sequence: CASRVTGGRLETQYF. The CDR3 DNA follows: TGCGCCAGCAGGGTGACGGGAGGGCGACTGGAGACCCAGTACTTC.

This clonotype was seen more than once but under ten times. The chain is built from TRBV3-1 and TRBJ2-1; D not certain. Trimming removed 4 bases from V and 3 bases from J, with 13 bases in between. Germline CDR1 and CDR2: LGHDT and YNNKEL (reference sequence). There are 15 residues in the CDR3. The CDR3 coding sequence is TGTGCCAGCAGCCTACGACTCGGCTTCTACAATGAGCAGTTCTTC. It translates to CASSLRLGFYNEQFF.

The CDR3 protein is CSVLGGGPYNEQFF. The CDR3 nucleotides read TGCAGCGTGCTAGGGGGGGGGCCTTACAATGAGCAGTTCTTC. The chain employs TRBV29-1 and TRBJ2-1, with D possibly being TRBD2 (7 bases). This CDR3 has 14 amino acids. Trimming left V 6 bases short and J 4 bases short, with 16 bases between. In germline, CDR1 is SQVTM, CDR2 ANQGSEA.

The chain joins TRBV3-1 to TRBJ2-7, with unresolved D. The end of the DNA is better explained by TRBJ2-5, so the J call may be wrong. This CDR3 spans 15 amino acids. Germline CDR1 reads LGHDT; CDR2 reads YNNKEL (reference sequence). DNA of the CDR3: TGTGCCAGCAGCCAAGTTTATAGGATTGAAGAGACCCAGTACTTC. Translated: CASSQVYRIEETQYF.

The CDR3 coding sequence is TGCAGTGCTAGAGAAAAGGCGGGAGTAAAAAACATTCAGTACTTC. Residues: CSAREKAGVKNIQYF. The chain employs TRBV20-1 and TRBJ2-4; TRBD2 matches 7 bases. With 0 bases clipped from V and 4 bases from J, the junction kept 6 bases outside the gene matches. Per the germline V gene, CDR1 is DFQATT and CDR2 is SNEGSKA (reference sequence). The CDR3 is made up of 15 amino acids.

The V and J genes are TRBV3-1 and TRBJ1-4; TRBD1 matches at 8 bases. CDR3 length: 12 amino acids. The trim removed 8 bases at V and 7 bases at J, leaving 3 bases unmatched. Germline V gene sequence: CDR1 LGHDT, CDR2 YNNKEL (reference sequence). CDR3: CASGQGFEKLFF. The CDR3 DNA reads as TGTGCCAGCGGACAGGGTTTTGAAAAACTGTTTTTT.

V and J are TRBV6-5 and TRBJ1-1, with D hard to call. V was trimmed by 0 bases and J by 11 bases, leaving 22 bases between them. In germline, CDR1 is MNHEY, CDR2 SVGAGI. CDR3 size: 16 residues. The CDR3 protein is CASSYSVREWRNGAFF. The CDR3 nucleotides are TGTGCCAGCAGTTACTCGGTTAGGGAATGGAGGAACGGGGCTTTCTTT.

This chain joins TRBV11-2 and TRBJ2-7; TRBD2 is a possible D gene (6 bases). The CDR3 totals 13 residues. Trimming removed 3 bases at V and 5 bases at J, with 11 bases between. Germline assignment: CDR1 SGHAT and CDR2 FQNNGV. The CDR3 sequence is CASSFGSPNEQYF. The CDR3 DNA reads as TGTGCCAGCAGCTTCGGGAGTCCCAACGAGCAGTACTTC.

The chain is built from TRBV2 and TRBJ2-1; D is uncertain. The length of the CDR3 is 13 residues. From germline, CDR1 is SNHLY and CDR2 FYNNEI. The ends were cut back, 7 bases at V and 7 bases at J, with 14 bases in the middle. The chain's CDR3 is CASKTRRLNEQFF. CDR3 bases: TGTGCCAGCAAAACCCGGAGACTTAATGAGCAGTTCTTC. The full variable domain, its missing parts supplied by reference TRBV2 and TRBJ2-1, is EPEVTQTPSHQVTQMGQEVILRCVPISNHLYFYWYRQILGQKVEFLVSFYNNEISEKSEIFDDQFSVERPDGSNFTLKIRSTKLEDSAMYFCASKTRRLNEQFFGPGTRLTVL.

This rearrangement joins TRBV20-1 to TRBJ2-7, with D perhaps matching TRBD2 (5 bases). Per germline, CDR1 DFQATT and CDR2 SNEGSKA (reference sequence). V lost 5 bases and J lost 7, with 9 bases in between. The CDR3 runs to 10 residues. In DNA form, the CDR3 reads TGCAGTGCTGGGAGCAATGAGCAGTACTTC. As protein: CSAGSNEQYF.

This clonotype was seen repeatedly, ten times or more. The chain links TRBV9 to TRBJ2-1; 7 bases line up with TRBD2. With V trimmed by 2 bases and J by 2 bases, 7 bases remained unmatched. The CDR3 has 16 residues. The germline V gene has CDR1 SGDLS and CDR2 YYNGEE. The CDR3 spells CASSVRVSGTYNEQFF. The CDR3 region has the DNA TGTGCCAGCAGCGTCCGCGTCAGCGGGACCTACAATGAGCAGTTCTTC.